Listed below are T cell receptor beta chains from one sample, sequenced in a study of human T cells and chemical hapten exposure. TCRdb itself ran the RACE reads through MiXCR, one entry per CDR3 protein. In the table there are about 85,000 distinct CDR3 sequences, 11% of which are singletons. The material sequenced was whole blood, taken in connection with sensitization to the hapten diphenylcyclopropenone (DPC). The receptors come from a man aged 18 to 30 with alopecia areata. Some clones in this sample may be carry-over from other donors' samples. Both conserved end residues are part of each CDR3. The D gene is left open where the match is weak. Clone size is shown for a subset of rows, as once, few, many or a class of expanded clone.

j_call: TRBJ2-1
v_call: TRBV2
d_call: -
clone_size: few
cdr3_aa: CASNNGAVYNEQFF
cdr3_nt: TGTGCCAGCAATAACGGGGCGGTCTACAATGAGCAGTTCTTC

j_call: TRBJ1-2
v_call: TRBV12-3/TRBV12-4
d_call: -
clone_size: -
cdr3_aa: CASSFSTYGGYTF
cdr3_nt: TGTGCCAGCAGTTTTTCAACGTATGGTGGCTACACCTTC

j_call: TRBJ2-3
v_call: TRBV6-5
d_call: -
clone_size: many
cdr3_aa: CASTGFTDTQYF
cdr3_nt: TGTGCCAGCACAGGGTTCACAGATACGCAGTATTTT

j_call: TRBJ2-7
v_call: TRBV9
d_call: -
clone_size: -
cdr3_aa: CASSLSAGPGGEQYF
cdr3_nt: TGTGCCAGCAGCTTAAGCGCCGGCCCCGGGGGCGAGCAGTACTTC

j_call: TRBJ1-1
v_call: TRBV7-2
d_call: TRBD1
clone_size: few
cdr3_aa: CASSLLDRGPTEAFF
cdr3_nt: TGTGCCAGCAGCTTACTGGACAGGGGTCCCACTGAAGCTTTCTTT

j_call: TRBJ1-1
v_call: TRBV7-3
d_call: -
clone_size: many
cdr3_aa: CASSLSSLNTEAFF
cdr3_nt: TGTGCCAGCAGCTTAAGTAGCCTGAACACTGAAGCTTTCTTT

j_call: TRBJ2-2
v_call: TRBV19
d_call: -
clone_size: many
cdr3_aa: CASTPGSENTGELFF
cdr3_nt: TGTGCCAGTACCCCGGGGTCAGAAAACACCGGGGAGCTGTTTTTT

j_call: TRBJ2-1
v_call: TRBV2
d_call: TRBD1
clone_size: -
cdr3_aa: CASGQGHEQFF
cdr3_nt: TGTGCCAGCGGACAGGGGCATGAGCAGTTCTTC

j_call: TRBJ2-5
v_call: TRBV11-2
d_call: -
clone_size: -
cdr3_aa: CASGKETQYF
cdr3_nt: TGTGCCAGCGGGAAAGAGACCCAGTACTTC

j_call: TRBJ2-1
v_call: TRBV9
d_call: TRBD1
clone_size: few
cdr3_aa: CASSIAGTGYNEQFF
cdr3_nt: TGTGCCAGCAGCATAGCCGGGACAGGGTACAATGAGCAGTTCTTC

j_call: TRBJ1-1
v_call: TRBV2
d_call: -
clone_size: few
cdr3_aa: CASSEALQGPMNTEAFF
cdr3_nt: TGTGCCAGCAGTGAAGCCCTCCAAGGACCCATGAACACTGAAGCTTTCTTT

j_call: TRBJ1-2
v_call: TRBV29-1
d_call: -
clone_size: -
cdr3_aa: CSVESPNYGYTF
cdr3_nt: TGCAGCGTTGAATCCCCCAACTATGGCTACACCTTC

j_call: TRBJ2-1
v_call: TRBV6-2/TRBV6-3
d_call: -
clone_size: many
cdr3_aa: CASSQLQGIGNEQFF
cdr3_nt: TGTGCCAGCAGCCAACTACAGGGAATTGGCAATGAGCAGTTCTTC

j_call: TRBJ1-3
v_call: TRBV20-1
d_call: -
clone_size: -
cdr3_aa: CSAKPERSGNTIYF
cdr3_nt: TGCAGTGCCAAACCCGAGCGCTCTGGAAACACCATATATTTT

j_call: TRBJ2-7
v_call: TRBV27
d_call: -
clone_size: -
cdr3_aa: CASSLLQGLYEQYF
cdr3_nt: TGTGCCAGCAGTTTACTACAGGGCCTCTACGAGCAGTACTTC

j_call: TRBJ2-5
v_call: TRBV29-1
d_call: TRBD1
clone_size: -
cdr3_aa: CSGGQGAETQYF
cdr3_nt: TGCAGCGGCGGACAGGGGGCAGAGACCCAGTACTTC

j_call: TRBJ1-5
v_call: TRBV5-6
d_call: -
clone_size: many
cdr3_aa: CASSLPGDQPQHF
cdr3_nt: TGTGCCAGCAGCTTGCCAGGGGATCAGCCCCAGCATTTT

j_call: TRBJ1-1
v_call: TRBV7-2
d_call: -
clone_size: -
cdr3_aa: CASSLDEGEAFF
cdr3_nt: TGTGCCAGCAGCTTAGATGAGGGTGAAGCTTTCTTT

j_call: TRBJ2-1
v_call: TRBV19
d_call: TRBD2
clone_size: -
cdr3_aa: CASSTSSGGAGNEQFF
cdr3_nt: TGTGCCAGTAGTACTTCTAGCGGGGGGGCCGGCAATGAGCAGTTCTTC

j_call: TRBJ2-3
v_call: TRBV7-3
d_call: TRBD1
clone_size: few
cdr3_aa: CASSITGGLTDTQYF
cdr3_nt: TGTGCCAGCAGCATAACAGGGGGTTTAACAGATACGCAGTATTTT

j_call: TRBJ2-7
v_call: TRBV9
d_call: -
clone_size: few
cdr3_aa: CASSPDEPYEQYF
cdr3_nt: TGTGCCAGCAGCCCCGACGAACCCTACGAGCAGTACTTC

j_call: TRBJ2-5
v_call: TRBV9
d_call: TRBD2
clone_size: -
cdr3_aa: CASSERGAVETQYF
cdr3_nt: TGTGCCAGCAGCGAGCGGGGGGCCGTAGAGACCCAGTACTTC

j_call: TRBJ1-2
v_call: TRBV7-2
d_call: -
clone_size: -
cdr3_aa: CASSIGQSLGGYTF
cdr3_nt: TGTGCCAGCAGCATTGGACAGTCTCTCGGGGGCTACACCTTC

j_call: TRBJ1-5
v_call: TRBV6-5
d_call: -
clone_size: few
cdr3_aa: CASSLARTTAQPQHF
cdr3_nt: TGTGCCAGCAGTTTGGCGAGAACGACCGCCCAGCCCCAGCATTTT

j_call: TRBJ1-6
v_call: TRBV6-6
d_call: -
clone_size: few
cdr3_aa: CASSYSRADNSPLHF
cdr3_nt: TGTGCCAGCAGTTACTCGAGAGCAGATAATTCACCCCTCCACTTT

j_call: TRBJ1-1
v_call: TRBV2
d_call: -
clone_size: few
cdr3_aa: CASAPYTEAFF
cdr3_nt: TGTGCCAGCGCGCCCTACACTGAAGCTTTCTTT

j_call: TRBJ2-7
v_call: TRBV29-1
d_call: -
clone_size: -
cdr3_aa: CSVEENRYEQYF
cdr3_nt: TGCAGCGTTGAAGAAAACAGGTACGAGCAGTACTTC

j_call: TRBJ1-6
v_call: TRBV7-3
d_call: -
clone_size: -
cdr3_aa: CASSSPNSPLHF
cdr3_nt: TGTGCCAGCAGCTCGCCCAATTCACCCCTCCACTTT

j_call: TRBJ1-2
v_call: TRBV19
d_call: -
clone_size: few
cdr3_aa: CASSVLGGGYGYTF
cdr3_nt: TGTGCCAGTAGTGTTCTTGGCGGGGGCTATGGCTACACCTTC

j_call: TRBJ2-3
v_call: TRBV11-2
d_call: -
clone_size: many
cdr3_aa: CASSAQGDTQYF
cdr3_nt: TGTGCCAGCAGCGCCCAAGGCGATACGCAGTATTTT

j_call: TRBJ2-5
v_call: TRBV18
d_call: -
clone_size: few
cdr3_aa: CASSPQTLQETQYF
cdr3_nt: TGTGCCAGCTCACCACAGACTCTCCAAGAGACCCAGTACTTC

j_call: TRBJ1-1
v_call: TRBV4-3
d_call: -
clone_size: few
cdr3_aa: CASSRTGDTEAFF
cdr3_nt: TGCGCCAGCAGCCGGACGGGTGACACTGAAGCTTTCTTT

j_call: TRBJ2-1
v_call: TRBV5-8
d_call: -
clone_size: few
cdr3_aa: CASSLRGIEQFF
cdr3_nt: TGTGCCAGCAGCCTCCGCGGGATTGAGCAGTTCTTC

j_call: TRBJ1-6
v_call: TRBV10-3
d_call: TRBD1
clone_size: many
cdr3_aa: CAISGRGRRINSPLHF
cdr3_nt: TGTGCCATCAGTGGCAGGGGGCGGCGGATTAATTCACCCCTCCACTTT

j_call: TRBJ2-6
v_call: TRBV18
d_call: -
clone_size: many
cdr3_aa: CASSSLGTGANVLTF
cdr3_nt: TGTGCCAGCTCCTCCCTGGGGACCGGGGCCAACGTCCTGACTTTC

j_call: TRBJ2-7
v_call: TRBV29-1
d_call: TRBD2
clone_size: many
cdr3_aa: CSVETPGGPNEQYF
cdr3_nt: TGCAGCGTTGAAACACCGGGGGGGCCCAACGAGCAGTACTTC

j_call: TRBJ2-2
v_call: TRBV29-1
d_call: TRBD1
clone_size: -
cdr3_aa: CSETSTGQVSVGELFF
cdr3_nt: TGCAGCGAAACATCGACAGGGCAAGTATCCGTCGGGGAGCTGTTTTTT

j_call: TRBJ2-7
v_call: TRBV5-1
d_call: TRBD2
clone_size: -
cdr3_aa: CASSSRLAGGQTYEQYF
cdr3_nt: TGCGCCAGCAGCTCCAGACTAGCGGGGGGACAAACCTACGAGCAGTACTTC

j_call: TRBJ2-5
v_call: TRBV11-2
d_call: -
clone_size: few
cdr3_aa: CASSSQGYQETQYF
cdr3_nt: TGTGCCAGCAGCTCCCAGGGGTACCAAGAGACCCAGTACTTC

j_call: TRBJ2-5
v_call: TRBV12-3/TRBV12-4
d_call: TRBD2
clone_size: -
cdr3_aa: CASSLAPGGPLQETQYF
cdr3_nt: TGTGCCAGCAGTTTAGCGCCGGGGGGACCACTTCAAGAGACCCAGTACTTC

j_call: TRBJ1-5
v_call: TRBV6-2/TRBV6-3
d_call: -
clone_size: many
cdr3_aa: CASSYGGRGQPQHF
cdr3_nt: TGTGCCAGCAGTTACGGAGGACGGGGCCAGCCCCAGCATTTT

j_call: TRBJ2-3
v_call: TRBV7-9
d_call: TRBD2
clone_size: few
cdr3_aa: CASSLAPLAFDTQYF
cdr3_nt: TGTGCCAGCAGCTTAGCCCCACTAGCGTTTGATACGCAGTATTTT

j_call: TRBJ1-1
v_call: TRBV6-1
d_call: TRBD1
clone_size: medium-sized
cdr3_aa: CASSRDRFTPEAFF
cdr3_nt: TGTGCCAGCAGTAGGGACAGATTCACTCCAGAAGCTTTCTTT

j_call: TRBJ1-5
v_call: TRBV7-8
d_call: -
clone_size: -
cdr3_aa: CASSLRASSLRNQPQHF
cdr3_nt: TGTGCCAGCAGCTTACGTGCTTCCAGTCTCAGAAATCAGCCCCAGCATTTT

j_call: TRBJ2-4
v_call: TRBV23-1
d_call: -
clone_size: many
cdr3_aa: CASSYGARAKNIQYF
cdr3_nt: TGCGCCAGCAGTTATGGGGCCAGGGCCAAAAACATTCAGTACTTC

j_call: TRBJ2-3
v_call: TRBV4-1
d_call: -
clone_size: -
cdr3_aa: CASSQVVISGKTQYF
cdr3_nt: TGCGCCAGCAGCCAAGTTGTAATATCTGGGAAGACGCAGTATTTT

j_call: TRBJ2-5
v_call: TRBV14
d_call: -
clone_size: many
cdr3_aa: CASSQDWRSRVDTQYF
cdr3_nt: TGTGCCAGCAGCCAAGATTGGAGGAGCAGGGTCGATACCCAGTACTTC

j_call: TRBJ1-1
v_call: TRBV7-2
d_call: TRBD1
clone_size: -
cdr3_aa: CASNDPGGTEAFF
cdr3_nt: TGTGCCAGCAACGATCCAGGGGGCACTGAAGCTTTCTTT

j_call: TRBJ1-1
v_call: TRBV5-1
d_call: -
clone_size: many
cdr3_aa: CASGPNPGDLNTEAFF
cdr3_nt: TGCGCCAGCGGACCAAACCCGGGAGATTTGAACACTGAAGCTTTCTTT

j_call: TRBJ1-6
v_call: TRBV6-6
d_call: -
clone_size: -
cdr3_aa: CASRLGIRSSYNSPLHF
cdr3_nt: TGTGCCAGCAGGTTGGGGATCCGGAGCTCCTATAATTCACCCCTCCACTTT

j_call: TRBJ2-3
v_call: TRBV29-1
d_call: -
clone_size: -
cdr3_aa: CSVVRILTDTQYF
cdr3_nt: TGCAGCGTTGTGAGGATCCTCACAGATACGCAGTATTTT

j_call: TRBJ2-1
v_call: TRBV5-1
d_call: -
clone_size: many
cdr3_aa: CASSLGGNEQFF
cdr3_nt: TGCGCCAGCAGCTTGGGAGGTAATGAGCAGTTCTTC

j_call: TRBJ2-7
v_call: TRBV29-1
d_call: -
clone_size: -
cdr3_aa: CSVVDVPEQYF
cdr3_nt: TGCAGCGTAGTAGACGTCCCCGAGCAGTACTTC

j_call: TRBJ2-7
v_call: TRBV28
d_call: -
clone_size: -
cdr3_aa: CASETDYEQYF
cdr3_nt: TGTGCCAGCGAGACAGATTACGAGCAGTACTTC

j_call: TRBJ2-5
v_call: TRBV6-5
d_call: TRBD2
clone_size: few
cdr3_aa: CASSYSPLAGVSETQYF
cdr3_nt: TGTGCCAGCAGTTACTCTCCCCTAGCGGGGGTTTCAGAGACCCAGTACTTC